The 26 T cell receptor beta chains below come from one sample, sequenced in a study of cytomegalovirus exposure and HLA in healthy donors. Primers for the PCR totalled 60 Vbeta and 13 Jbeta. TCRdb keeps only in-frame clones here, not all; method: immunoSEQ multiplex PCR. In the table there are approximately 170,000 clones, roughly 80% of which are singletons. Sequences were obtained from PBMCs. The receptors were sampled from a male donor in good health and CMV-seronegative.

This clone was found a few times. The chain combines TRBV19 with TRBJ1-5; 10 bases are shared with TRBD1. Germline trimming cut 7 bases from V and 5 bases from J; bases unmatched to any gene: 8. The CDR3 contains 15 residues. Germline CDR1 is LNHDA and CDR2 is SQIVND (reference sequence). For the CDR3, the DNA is TGTGCCAGTACCTTGGACAGGGGGGCGTATCAGCCCCAGCATTTT. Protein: CASTLDRGAYQPQHF.

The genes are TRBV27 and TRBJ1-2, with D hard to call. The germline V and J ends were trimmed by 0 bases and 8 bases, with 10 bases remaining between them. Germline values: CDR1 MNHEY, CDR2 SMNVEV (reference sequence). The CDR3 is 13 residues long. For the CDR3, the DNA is TGTGCCAGCAGTTTATCCGGGGTAGGGGGCTACACCTTC. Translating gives CASSLSGVGGYTF.

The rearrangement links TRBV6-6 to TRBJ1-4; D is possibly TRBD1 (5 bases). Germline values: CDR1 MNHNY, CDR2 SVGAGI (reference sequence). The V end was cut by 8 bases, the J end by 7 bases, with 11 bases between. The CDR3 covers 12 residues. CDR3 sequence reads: CASLQGREKLFF. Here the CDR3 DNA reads TGTGCCAGCCTGCAGGGTCGTGAAAAACTGTTTTTT.

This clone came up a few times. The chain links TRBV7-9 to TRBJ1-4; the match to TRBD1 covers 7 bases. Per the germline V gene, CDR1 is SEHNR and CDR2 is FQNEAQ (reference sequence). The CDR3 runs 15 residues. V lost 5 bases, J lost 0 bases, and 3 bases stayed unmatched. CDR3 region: CASSETGATNEKLFF. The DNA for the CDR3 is TGTGCCAGCAGCGAAACAGGGGCAACTAATGAAAAACTGTTTTTT.

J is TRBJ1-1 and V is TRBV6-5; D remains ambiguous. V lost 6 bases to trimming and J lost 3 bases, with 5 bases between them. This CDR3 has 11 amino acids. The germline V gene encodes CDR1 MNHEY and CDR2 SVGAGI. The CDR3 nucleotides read TGTGCCAGCAGCGGGTACACTGAAGCTTTCTTT. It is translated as CASSGYTEAFF.

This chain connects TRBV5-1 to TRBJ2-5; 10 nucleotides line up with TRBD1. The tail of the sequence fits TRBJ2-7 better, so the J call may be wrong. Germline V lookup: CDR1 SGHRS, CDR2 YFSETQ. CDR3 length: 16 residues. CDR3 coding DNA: TGCGCCAGCAGCGCATCCGGGACAGGGGCCCAGGACGAGCAGTACTTC. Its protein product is CASSASGTGAQDEQYF.

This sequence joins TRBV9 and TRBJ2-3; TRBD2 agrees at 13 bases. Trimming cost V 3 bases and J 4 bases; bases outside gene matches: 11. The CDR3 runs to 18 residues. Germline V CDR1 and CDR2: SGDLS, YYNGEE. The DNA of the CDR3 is TGTGCCAGCAGCGCCCAACCGGAGACTAGCGGGGGGTCAGATACGCAGTATTTT. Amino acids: CASSAQPETSGGSDTQYF. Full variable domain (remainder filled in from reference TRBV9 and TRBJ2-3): DSGVTQTPKHLITATGQRVTLRCSPRSGDLSVYWYQQSLDQGLQFLIQYYNGEERAKGNILERFSAQQFPDLHSELNLSSLELGDSALYFCASSAQPETSGGSDTQYFGPGTRLTVL.

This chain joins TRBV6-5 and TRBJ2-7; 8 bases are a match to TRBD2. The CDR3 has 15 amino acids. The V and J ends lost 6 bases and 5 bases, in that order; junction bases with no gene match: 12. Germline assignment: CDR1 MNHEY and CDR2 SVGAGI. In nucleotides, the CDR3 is TGTGCCAGCAGCCACCTCGGGATAGCGGGAAACGAGCAGTACTTC. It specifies CASSHLGIAGNEQYF.

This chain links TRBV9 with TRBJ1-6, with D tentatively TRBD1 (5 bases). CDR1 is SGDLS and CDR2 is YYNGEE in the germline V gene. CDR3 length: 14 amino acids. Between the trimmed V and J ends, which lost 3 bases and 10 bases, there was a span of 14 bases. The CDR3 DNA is TGTGCCAGCAGCGAGCCAGGGATAGGCTCACCCCTCCACTTT. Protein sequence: CASSEPGIGSPLHF.

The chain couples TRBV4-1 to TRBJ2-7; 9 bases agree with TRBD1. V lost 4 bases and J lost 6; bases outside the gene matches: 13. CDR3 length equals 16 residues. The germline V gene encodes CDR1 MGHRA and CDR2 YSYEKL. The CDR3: CASSPILTGGQSEQYF. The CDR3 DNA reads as TGCGCCAGCAGCCCCATCCTGACAGGGGGACAGTCCGAGCAGTACTTC.

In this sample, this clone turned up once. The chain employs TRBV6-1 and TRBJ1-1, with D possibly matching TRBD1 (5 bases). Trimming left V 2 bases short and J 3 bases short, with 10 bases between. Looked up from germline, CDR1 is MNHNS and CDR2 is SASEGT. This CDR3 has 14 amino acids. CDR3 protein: CASSEWGGDTEAFF. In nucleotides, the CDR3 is TGTGCCAGCAGTGAATGGGGGGGGGACACTGAAGCTTTCTTT.

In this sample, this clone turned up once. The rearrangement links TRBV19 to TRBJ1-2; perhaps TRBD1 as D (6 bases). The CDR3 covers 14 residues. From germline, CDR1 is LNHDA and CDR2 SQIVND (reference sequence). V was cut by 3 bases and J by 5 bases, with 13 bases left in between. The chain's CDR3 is CASSIAGGTYGYTF. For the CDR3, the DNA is TGTGCCAGTAGTATTGCCGGGGGGACATATGGCTACACCTTC.

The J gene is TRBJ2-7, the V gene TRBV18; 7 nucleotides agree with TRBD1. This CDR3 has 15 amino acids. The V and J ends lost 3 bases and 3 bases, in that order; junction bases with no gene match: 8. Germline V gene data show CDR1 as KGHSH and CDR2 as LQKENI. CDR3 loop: CASSPPTGTDYEQYF. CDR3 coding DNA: TGTGCCAGCTCACCCCCGACAGGGACGGACTACGAGCAGTACTTC.

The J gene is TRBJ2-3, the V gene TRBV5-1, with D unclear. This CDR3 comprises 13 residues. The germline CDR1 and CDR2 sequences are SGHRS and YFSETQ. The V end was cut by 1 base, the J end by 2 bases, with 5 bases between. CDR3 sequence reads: CASSLTYTDTQYF. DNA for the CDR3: TGCGCCAGCAGCTTGACATACACAGATACGCAGTATTTT.

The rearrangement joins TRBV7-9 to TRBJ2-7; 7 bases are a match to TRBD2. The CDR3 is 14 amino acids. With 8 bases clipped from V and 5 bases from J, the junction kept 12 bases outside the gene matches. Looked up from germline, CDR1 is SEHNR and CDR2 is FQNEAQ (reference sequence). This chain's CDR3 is CASDPLGGRHEQYF. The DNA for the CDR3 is TGTGCCAGCGACCCTCTGGGCGGGAGACACGAGCAGTACTTC.

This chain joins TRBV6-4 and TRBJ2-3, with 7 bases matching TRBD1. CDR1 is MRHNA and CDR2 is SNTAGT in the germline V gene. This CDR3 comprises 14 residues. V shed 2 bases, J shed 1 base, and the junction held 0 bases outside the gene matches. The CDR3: CASSDGQGTDTQYF. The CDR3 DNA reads TGTGCCAGCAGTGACGGACAGGGCACAGATACGCAGTATTTT.

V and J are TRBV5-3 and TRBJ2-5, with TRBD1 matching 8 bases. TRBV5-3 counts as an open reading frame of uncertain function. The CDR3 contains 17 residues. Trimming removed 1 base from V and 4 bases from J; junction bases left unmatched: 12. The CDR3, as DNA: TGTGCCAGAAGCTTGTTGAACAGGGGGTGTAGCGCAGAGACCCAGTACTTC. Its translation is CARSLLNRGCSAETQYF.

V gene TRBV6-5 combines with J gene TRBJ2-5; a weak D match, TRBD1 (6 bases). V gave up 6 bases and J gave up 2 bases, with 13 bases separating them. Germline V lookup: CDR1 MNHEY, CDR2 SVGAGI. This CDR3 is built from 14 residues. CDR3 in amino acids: CASSASRGQETQYF. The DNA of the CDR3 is TGTGCCAGCAGCGCTAGCAGGGGTCAAGAGACCCAGTACTTC.

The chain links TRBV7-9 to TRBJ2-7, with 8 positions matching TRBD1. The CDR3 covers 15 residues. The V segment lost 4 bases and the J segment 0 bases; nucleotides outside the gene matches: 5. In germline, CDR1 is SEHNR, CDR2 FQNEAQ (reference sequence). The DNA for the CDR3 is TGTGCCAGCAGCTCGGGACAGGCGAACTCCTACGAGCAGTACTTC. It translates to CASSSGQANSYEQYF. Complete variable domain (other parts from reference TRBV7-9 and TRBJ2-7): DTGVSQNPRHKITKRGQNVTFRCDPISEHNRLYWYRQTLGQGPEFLTYFQNEAQLEKSRLLSDRFSAERPKGSFSTLEIQRTEQGDSAMYLCASSSGQANSYEQYFGPGTRLTVT.

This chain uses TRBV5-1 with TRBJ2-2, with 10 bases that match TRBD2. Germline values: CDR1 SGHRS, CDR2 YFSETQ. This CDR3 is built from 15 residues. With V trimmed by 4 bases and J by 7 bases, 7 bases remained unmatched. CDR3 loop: CASSHQRGGNGELFF. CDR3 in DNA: TGCGCCAGCAGCCATCAGCGGGGGGGAAACGGGGAGCTGTTTTTT.

The chain's CDR3 is CASSALYGYTF. The DNA of the CDR3 is TGTGCCAGCAGCGCCCTCTATGGCTACACCTTC. V is TRBV9 and J is TRBJ1-2; D is undetermined. Germline assignment: CDR1 SGDLS and CDR2 YYNGEE. The CDR3 spans 11 residues. Trimming pared 3 bases from V and 4 bases from J, leaving 4 bases between.

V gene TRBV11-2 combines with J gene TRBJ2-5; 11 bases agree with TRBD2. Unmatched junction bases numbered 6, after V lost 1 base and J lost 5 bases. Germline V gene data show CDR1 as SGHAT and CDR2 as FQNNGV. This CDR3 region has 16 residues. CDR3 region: CASSLALAGGSETQYF. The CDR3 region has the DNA TGTGCCAGCAGCTTAGCCCTAGCGGGGGGTTCTGAGACCCAGTACTTC.

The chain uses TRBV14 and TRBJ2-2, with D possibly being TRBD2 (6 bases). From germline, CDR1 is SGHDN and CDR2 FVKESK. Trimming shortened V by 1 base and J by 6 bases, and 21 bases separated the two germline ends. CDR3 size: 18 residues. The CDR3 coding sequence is TGTGCCAGCAGCCAAGGGCGCGCAGGGAGGATTCATTCCGGGGAGCTGTTTTTT. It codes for CASSQGRAGRIHSGELFF. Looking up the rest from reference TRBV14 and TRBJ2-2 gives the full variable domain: EAGVTQFPSHSVIEKGQTVTLRCDPISGHDNLYWYRRVMGKEIKFLLHFVKESKQDESGMPNNRFLAERTGGTYSTLKVQPAELEDSGVYFCASSQGRAGRIHSGELFFGEGSRLTVL.

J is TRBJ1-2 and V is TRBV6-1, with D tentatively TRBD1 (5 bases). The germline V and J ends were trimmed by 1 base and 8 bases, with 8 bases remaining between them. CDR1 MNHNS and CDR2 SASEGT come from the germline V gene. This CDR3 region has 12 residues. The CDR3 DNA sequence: TGTGCCAGCAGTGAAGGGACACAAGGCTACACCTTC. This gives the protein CASSEGTQGYTF.

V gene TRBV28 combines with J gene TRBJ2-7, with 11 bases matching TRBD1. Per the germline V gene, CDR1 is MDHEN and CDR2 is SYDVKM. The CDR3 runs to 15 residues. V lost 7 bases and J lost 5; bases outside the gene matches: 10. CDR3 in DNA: TGTGCCAGCACTCTTGCGGGACAGGGGGATCACGAGCAGTACTTC. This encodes CASTLAGQGDHEQYF.

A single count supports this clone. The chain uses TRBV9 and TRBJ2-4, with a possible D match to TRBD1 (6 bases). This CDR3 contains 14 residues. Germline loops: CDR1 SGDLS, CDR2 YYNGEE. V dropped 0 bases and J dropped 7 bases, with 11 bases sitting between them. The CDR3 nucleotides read TGTGCCAGCAGCGTAGACAGGGCCGGGAACATTCAGTACTTC. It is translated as CASSVDRAGNIQYF.